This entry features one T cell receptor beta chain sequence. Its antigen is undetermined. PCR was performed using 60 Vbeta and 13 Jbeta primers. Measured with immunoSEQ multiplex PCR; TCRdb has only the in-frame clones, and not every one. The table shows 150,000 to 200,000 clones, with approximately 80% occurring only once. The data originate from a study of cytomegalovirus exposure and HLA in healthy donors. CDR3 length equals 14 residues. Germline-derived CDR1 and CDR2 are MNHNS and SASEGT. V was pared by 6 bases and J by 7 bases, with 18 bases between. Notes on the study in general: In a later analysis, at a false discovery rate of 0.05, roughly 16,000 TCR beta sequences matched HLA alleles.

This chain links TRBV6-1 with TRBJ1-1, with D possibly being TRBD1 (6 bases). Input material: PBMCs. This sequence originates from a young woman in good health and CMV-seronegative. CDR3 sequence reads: CASRTQGTIIEAFF. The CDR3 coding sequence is TGTGCCAGCAGAACCCAGGGGACAATTATTGAAGCTTTCTTT.